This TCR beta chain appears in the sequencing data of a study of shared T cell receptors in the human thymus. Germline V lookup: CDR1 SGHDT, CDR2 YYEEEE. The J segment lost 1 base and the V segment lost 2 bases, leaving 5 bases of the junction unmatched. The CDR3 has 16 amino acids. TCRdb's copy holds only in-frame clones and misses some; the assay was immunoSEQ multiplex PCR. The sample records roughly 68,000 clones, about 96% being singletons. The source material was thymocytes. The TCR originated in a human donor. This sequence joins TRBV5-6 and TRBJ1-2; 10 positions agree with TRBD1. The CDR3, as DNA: TGTGCCAGCAGCTTCCGACAGGGGGCGGTTAACTATGGCTACACCTTC. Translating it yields CASSFRQGAVNYGYTF.